This TCR beta chain appears in the sequencing data of a study of cytomegalovirus exposure and HLA in healthy donors. Overall study results and limits: Overall, roughly 160 TCR beta chains were annotated as cytomegalovirus-associated.

PCR involved 60 Vbeta and 13 Jbeta primers. The table came from immunoSEQ multiplex PCR; TCRdb's copy has only in-frame clones and leaves some out. In the table there are some 150,000 clones, over 80% of which are singletons. Worth noting for this clone: What it binds is not known.

There are 15 residues in the CDR3. Trimming removed 3 bases from V and 4 bases from J, with 13 bases in between. Germline V gene sequence: CDR1 SGHNT, CDR2 YYREEE (reference sequence). The source is a female donor in good health and CMV-seronegative. This chain connects TRBV5-4 to TRBJ2-2, with a weak D call TRBD1 (6 bases). Sequences were obtained from PBMCs. The chain's CDR3 is CASSSTGTSTGELFF. In nucleotides, the CDR3 is TGTGCCAGCAGCTCCACCGGGACAAGCACCGGGGAGCTGTTTTTT.